This T cell receptor beta chain is from a study of blood T cell repertoires in COVID-19. Across the whole study: Both acute and convalescent COVID-19 samples were obtained from the United States, Italy and Spain. From T cells, B-cell-depleted T cells, or PBMCs came the material, which was cDNA or gDNA.

Individuals drawn from under 30 US areas were roughly 18 to 100 years old. In the original processing: How many nucleated cells were present was estimated from reference gene primer amplification. The method was immunoSEQ multiplex PCR; TCRdb's version includes in-frame clones alone and lacks a portion of them. The DNA was the basis for D and trimming; V, J and clone size are from that table. Among around 200,000 clones listed, around 88% were seen once. J gave up 5 bases and V 5 bases, and 15 bases lay outside the gene matches. The CDR3 runs 18 residues. CDR1 is SGHRS and CDR2 is YFSETQ in the germline V gene.

The specimen sequenced was PBMCs or T cells enriched from blood (not recorded which). The rearrangement links TRBV5-1 to TRBJ2-2, with TRBD2 matching over 10 bases. The sequence came from a man aged 35 to 55 with acute COVID-19. The CDR3 DNA is TGCGCCAGCAGATACGGGATACTAGCGGGAATGAGGACCGGGGAGCTGTTTTTT. This translates into CASRYGILAGMRTGELFF.